Each of the 9 T cell receptor beta chains below was sequenced from the same sample in a study of blood T cells in healthy people across ages. Together with a sample-barcoded 5' primer, a J-beta primer mix was included in a second PCR lasting roughly 6 to 12 cycles. TCRdb re-derived calls from the 5' RACE reads in MiXCR, one entry per CDR3 protein. The data contain about 780,000 distinct CDR3 sequences, about a quarter of them singletons. The sample also formed part of further work on T cells of mothers and their children.

Sequencing was carried out using blood. The receptors derive from a boy younger than 18 in good health.

The chain recombines TRBV12-3 or TRBV12-4 with TRBJ2-7, with D maybe TRBD1 (6 bases). The CDR3 has 14 amino acids. Trimming left V 5 bases short and J 0 bases short, with 11 bases between. Here the CDR3 DNA reads TGTGCCAGCAGTCTAGACAGGATCTCCTACGAGCAGTACTTC. Translated: CASSLDRISYEQYF.

This chain links TRBV6-2 or TRBV6-3 with TRBJ2-7; TRBD1 matches 7 bases. This CDR3 is 12 amino acids long. Germline V gene data show CDR1 as MNHEY and CDR2 as SVGEGT. This chain's CDR3 is CGSATGLSEQYF. The CDR3 region has the DNA TGTGGATCCGCGACAGGGCTGTCCGAGCAGTACTTC.

This clonotype was seen a handful of times. The V call is TRBV5-1, the J call TRBJ2-5, with D tentatively TRBD2 (5 bases). The CDR3 sequence is 12 residues long. The V gene's germline CDR1 is SGHRS and CDR2 YFSETQ. The V end lost 6 bases, the J end lost 5 bases, and 11 bases lay between the germline ends. The CDR3 protein is CASTSLRETQYF. CDR3 DNA sequence: TGCGCCAGCACTAGCCTCAGGGAGACCCAGTACTTC.

This chain connects TRBV10-3 to TRBJ1-5; TRBD1 agrees at 9 bases. Trimming cost V 4 bases and J 6 bases; bases outside gene matches: 4. The CDR3 has 14 amino acids. Germline CDR1 ENHRY, CDR2 SYGVKD. CDR3 DNA: TGTGCCATCAGTGTGGGGACAGGGCCTCAGCCCCAGCATTTT. It is translated as CAISVGTGPQPQHF.

This clonotype showed up just a few times. V is TRBV5-1 and J is TRBJ2-5; D may match TRBD1 or TRBD2 (5 bases each). The germline gives CDR1 SGHRS, CDR2 YFSETQ. V was cut by 0 bases and J by 2 bases, with 11 bases left in between. The CDR3 extends over 15 amino acids. The CDR3 nucleotides read TGCGCCAGCAGCTTGGAGCCAGGGAGTCAAGAGACCCAGTACTTC. Protein product: CASSLEPGSQETQYF.

In this sample, this clonotype turned up a few times. The chain couples TRBV21-1 to TRBJ2-5; the table's D call of TRBD2 was not tested on the DNA. TRBV21-1 is assigned pseudogene status. The CDR3 sequence is 15 residues long. The CDR3 spells CASSKDAGEGETQYF. The CDR3 coding sequence is TGTGCCAGCAGCAAAGATGCAGGGGAGGGGGAGACCCAGTACTTC.

V usage is TRBV7-9 and J usage is TRBJ2-4; D is perhaps TRBD1 (6 bases). This CDR3 contains 15 residues. CDR1 SEHNR and CDR2 FQNEAQ come from the germline V gene (reference sequence). Trimming cost V 1 base and J 7 bases, with 14 bases left between them. As DNA, the CDR3 is TGTGCCAGCAGCTTAGATGAGGGGGAATGGAACATTCAGTACTTC. Amino acids: CASSLDEGEWNIQYF.

The V call is TRBV10-2, the J call TRBJ2-5; TRBD1 matches 7 bases. The end of the DNA is better explained by TRBJ2-1, so the J call may be wrong. From germline, CDR1 is WSHSY and CDR2 SAAADI. This CDR3 is built from 14 residues. CDR3 nucleotides: TGCGCCAGCATCCCGAGACGACAGGGCGGTGAGCAGTTCTTC. Its translation: CASIPRRQGGEQFF.

CDR3 region: CASSSRSRVYNEQFF. CDR3 in DNA: TGTGCCAGCAGCTCCCGGAGCAGGGTCTACAATGAGCAGTTCTTC. The chain joins TRBV7-2 to TRBJ2-5, with TRBD1 as a possible D gene (5 bases). Judging by the DNA end, TRBJ2-1 fits better; the J call may be wrong. This CDR3 contains 15 residues. Germline CDR1 SGHTA, CDR2 FQGNSA.